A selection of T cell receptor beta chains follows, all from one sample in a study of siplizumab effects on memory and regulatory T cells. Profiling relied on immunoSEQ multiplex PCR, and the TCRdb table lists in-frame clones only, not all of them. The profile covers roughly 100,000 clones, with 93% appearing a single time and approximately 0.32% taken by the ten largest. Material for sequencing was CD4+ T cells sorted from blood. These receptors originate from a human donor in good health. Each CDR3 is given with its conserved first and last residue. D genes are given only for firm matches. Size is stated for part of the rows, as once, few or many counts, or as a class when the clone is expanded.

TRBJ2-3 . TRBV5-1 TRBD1 TGCGCCAGCAGCACGGGACAGGTTACAGATACGCAGTATTTT CASSTGQVTDTQYF
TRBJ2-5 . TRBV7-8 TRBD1 TGTGCCAGCAGCTTACTGGCAGGGGGACAGAGCGGAACCCAGTACTTC CASSLLAGGQSGTQYF
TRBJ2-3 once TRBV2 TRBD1 TGTGCCAGCAGTGAAGGGACAGGGAGGATGGATACGCAGTATTTT CASSEGTGRMDTQYF
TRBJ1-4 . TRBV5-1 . TGCGCCAGCAGCTTGGTGAGCCACCACCCGTATTCTAATGAAAAACTGTTTTTT CASSLVSHHPYSNEKLFF
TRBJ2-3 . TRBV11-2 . TGTGCCAGCAGCTTAGACCCCGGACAGCTAAAGGGGGCAGATACGCAGTATTTT CASSLDPGQLKGADTQYF
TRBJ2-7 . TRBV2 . TGTGCCAGCAGTAACCCGACCCAATGGGGCGTCTACGAGCAGTACTTC CASSNPTQWGVYEQYF
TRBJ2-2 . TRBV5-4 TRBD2 TGTGCCAGCAGCTTTCTTAGCGGGACGAACACCGGGGAGCTGTTTTTT CASSFLSGTNTGELFF
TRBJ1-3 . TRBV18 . TGTGCCAGCTCACCTGCGGACAACTCTGGAAACACCATATATTTT CASSPADNSGNTIYF
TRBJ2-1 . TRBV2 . TGTGCCAGCAGTGAATTAGAAACGGGAGAGCAGTTCTTC CASSELETGEQFF
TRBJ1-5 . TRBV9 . TGTGCCAGCAGTCGAGGGGATCAGCCCCAGCATTTT CASSRGDQPQHF
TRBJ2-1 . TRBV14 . TGTGCCAGCAGCCCGATTCGTAAAAACAATGAGCAGTTCTTC CASSPIRKNNEQFF
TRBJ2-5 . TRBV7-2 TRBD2 TGTGCCAGCAGCTTAGCGGCCGGGACTAGCGGGAGTACGGAGACCCAGTACTTC CASSLAAGTSGSTETQYF
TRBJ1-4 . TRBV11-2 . TGTGCCAGCAGCTTAGGTCGAGGGAGAGGTAATGAAAAACTGTTTTTT CASSLGRGRGNEKLFF
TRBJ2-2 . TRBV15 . TGTGCCACCAGCAGCGCCGGGCCCCGGAGGGACACCGGGGAGCTGTTTTTT CATSSAGPRRDTGELFF
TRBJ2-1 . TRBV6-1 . TGTGCCAGCAGTGTATACAATGAGCAGTTCTTC CASSVYNEQFF
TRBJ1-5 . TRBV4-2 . TGTGCCAGCAGCCAATTTGGGGGGAGCAATCAGCCCCAGCATTTT CASSQFGGSNQPQHF
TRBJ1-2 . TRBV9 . TGTGCCAGCAGCGTAGATCCGGGAGGTACCTATGGCTACACCTTC CASSVDPGGTYGYTF
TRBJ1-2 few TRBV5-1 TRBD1 TGCGCCAGCAGCTTGGACGGACAGGACGGTGGCTACACCTTC CASSLDGQDGGYTF
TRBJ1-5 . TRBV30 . TGTGCCTGGAGCCTTGGACTTGTCAATCAGCCCCAGCATTTT CAWSLGLVNQPQHF
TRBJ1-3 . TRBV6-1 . TGTGCCAGCAGTGCCGCCGACAGCCAACCTGGAAACACCATATATTTT CASSAADSQPGNTIYF
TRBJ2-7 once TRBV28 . TGTGCCAGCAGTTTGAAGGCCTACGAGCAGTACTTC CASSLKAYEQYF
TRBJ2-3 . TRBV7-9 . TGTGCCAGCAGTCCCCCCAGGGGTAGCACAGATACGCAGTATTTT CASSPPRGSTDTQYF
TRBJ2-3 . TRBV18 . TGTGCCAGCTCACCACAGGGTACCTCCACAGATACGCAGTATTTT CASSPQGTSTDTQYF
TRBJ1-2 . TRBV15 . TGTGCCACCAGCAGAGATTTGAGACAGAACTATGGCTACACCTTC CATSRDLRQNYGYTF
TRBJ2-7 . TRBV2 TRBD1 TGTGCCAGCAGGAACCAGGGGGCTTTGAGTGAGCAGTACTTC CASRNQGALSEQYF
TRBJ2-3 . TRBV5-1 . TGCGCCAGCAGCTTGCGACAGACTACCACAGATACGCAGTATTTT CASSLRQTTTDTQYF
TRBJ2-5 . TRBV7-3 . TGTGCCAGCAGCTTAAGCGGTCTAGGGGTAGAGACCCAGTACTTC CASSLSGLGVETQYF
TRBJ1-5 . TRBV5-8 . TGTGCCAGCAGCTTGGGGTCGGGCAATCAGCCCCAGCATTTT CASSLGSGNQPQHF
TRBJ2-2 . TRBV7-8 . TGTGCCAGCAGCTTAGCGGGGACGAACACCGGGGAGCTGTTTTTT CASSLAGTNTGELFF
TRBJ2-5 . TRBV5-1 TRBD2 TGCGCCAGCAGCGCCTCGGGGGGGCCAGGGGAGACCCAGTACTTC CASSASGGPGETQYF
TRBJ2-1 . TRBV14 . TGTGCCAGCAGCCCGAACAGGGCATTCCGTGAGCAGTTCTTC CASSPNRAFREQFF
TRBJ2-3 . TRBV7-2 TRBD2 TGTGCCAGCAGCTCGAGCGGGAGAAGAACAGATACGCAGTATTTT CASSSSGRRTDTQYF
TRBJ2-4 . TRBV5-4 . TGTGCCAGCAGCTTGAACCTAGCCAAAAACATTCAGTACTTC CASSLNLAKNIQYF
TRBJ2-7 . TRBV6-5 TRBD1 TGTGCCAGCAGACGGACAGGGTCCCACGAGCAGTACTTC CASRRTGSHEQYF
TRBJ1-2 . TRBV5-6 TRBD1 TGTGCCAGCAGCTTGGACGGACAGGGCCGCTATGGCTACACCTTC CASSLDGQGRYGYTF
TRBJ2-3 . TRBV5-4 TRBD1 TGTGCCAGCAGCTCCGGACAGGATACGTTAGATACGCAGTATTTT CASSSGQDTLDTQYF
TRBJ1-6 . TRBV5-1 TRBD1 TGCGCCAGCAGCTTGGCCGGGACAGGGGGCGCCTATAATTCACCCCTCCACTTT CASSLAGTGGAYNSPLHF
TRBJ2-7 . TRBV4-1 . TGCGCCAGCAGCCAACATGGCCGGGCCTACGAGCAGTACTTC CASSQHGRAYEQYF
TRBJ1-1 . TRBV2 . TGTGCCAGCACCGCCGAGGAACAGGGCCTCACTGAAGCTTTCTTT CASTAEEQGLTEAFF
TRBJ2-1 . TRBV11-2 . TGTGCCAGCAGCTTAGGACAGTACAATGAGCAGTTCTTC CASSLGQYNEQFF
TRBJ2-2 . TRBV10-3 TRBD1 TGTGCCATCAGCCACAGGGGGCGTTCCCCCGGGGAGCTGTTTTTT CAISHRGRSPGELFF
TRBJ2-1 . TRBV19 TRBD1 TGTGCCAGTAGTATAACCGGGACAGGGGGCAGTGAGCAGTTCTTC CASSITGTGGSEQFF
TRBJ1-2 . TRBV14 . TGTGCCAGCAGCCAAGATATGGGAAAGGGCTACACCTTC CASSQDMGKGYTF
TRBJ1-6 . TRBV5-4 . TGTGCCAGCAGCTTGCGGGGGGACTCACCCCTCCACTTT CASSLRGDSPLHF
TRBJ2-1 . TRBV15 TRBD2 TGTGCCACCAGCGCCCCGGGACTACCGAATGAGCAGTTCTTC CATSAPGLPNEQFF
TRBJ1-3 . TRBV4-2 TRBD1 TGTGCCAGCAGCCAACAGGGGGCGGGGGGAAACACCATATATTTT CASSQQGAGGNTIYF
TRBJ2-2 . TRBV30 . TGTGCCCGCTCCCGTCCCGTCAGGGGGGGGACCGGGGAGCTGTTTTTT CARSRPVRGGTGELFF
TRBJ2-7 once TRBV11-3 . TGTGCCAGCAGAACCCCTAAACCGTACTTC CASRTPKPYF
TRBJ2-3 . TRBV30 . TGTGCCTCCCAGGCGGGGACTGTCGCAGATACGCAGTATTTT CASQAGTVADTQYF
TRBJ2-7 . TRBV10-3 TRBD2 TGTGCCATCAGCAAAGAGGGACTAGCCTACGAGCAGTACTTC CAISKEGLAYEQYF
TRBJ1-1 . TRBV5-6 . TGTGCCAGCAGCTTGGAAGTCGCGGAGGGCAAAGGTGAAGCTTTCTTT CASSLEVAEGKGEAFF
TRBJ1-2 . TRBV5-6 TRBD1 TGTGCCAGCAGCTTGTCCGGGACAGTCTACACCTTC CASSLSGTVYTF
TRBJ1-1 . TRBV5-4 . TGTGCCAGCAGCTTGGAAGTTGGGGCGCTTGACACTGAAGCTTTCTTT CASSLEVGALDTEAFF
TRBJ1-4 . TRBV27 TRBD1 TGTGCCAGCACCCCTCGTTCCGGGACAGTTAATGAAAAACTGTTTTTT CASTPRSGTVNEKLFF
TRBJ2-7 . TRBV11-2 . TGTGCCAGCGGGGTCTTAGTGGGGGGCGGCGAGCAGTACTTC CASGVLVGGGEQYF
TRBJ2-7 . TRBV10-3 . TGTGCCATCAGTCTACACACACTTTCCACCTACGAGCAGTACTTC CAISLHTLSTYEQYF
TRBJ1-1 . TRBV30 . TGTGCCTGGAGTCTGACACGGGCCGCTTTCTTT CAWSLTRAAFF
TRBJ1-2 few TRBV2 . TGTGCCAGCACTGACAGATTCTATGGCTACACCTTC CASTDRFYGYTF
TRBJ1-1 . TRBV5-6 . TGTGCCAGCAGCTTGTTCACTGAAGCTTTCTTT CASSLFTEAFF